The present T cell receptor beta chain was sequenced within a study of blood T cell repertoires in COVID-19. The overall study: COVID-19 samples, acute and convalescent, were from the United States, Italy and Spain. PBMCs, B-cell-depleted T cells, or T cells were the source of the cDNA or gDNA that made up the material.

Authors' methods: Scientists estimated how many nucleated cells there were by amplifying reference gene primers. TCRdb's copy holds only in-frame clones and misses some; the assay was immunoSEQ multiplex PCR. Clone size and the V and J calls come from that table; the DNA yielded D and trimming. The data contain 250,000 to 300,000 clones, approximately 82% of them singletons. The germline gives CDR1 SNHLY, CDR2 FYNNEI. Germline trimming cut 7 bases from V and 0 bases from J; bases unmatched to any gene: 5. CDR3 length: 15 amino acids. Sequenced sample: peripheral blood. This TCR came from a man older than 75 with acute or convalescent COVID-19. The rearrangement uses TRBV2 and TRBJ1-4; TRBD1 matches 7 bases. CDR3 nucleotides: TGTGCCAGCAAACTTGGGACAGCAACTAATGAAAAACTGTTTTTT. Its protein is CASKLGTATNEKLFF.